Described below is a single TCR beta chain sequence and its context. Its antigen is unknown. Germline CDR1 SGHRS, CDR2 YFSETQ. The CDR3 contains 15 residues. The V gene end was trimmed by 4 bases and the J gene end by 8 bases; junction bases not matched to a gene: 10. The data were obtained in a study of shared clonotypes between healthy human individuals. Naive CD8 cells were CD45RO-negative, positively selected for CCR7, excluding terminally differentiated effector memory CD45RA+ cells. Points from the study as a whole: Approximately 4.6% of naive CD4 clonotypes were shared across a few donors.

The authors loaded around 220 ng DNA, 30,000 to 35,000 T cell genomes, into sorted-subset replicate PCRs. Only in-frame clones appear in the TCRdb table, and some are missing; sequencing was by immunoSEQ multiplex PCR. Of over 2,000,000 clones listed, 90% to 95% were seen once; the top ten hold under 2%. Sequenced input: naive CD8+ T cells from PBMCs. The TCR sequence derives from a man between 18 and 35 years old in good health. Some clones in this sample may be carry-over from other donors' samples. The V gene is TRBV5-1, the J gene TRBJ2-1; TRBD2 matches at 9 bases. Written as DNA, the CDR3 is TGCGCCAGCAGCCCCATAGCGGGAGTCGGGGATGAGCAGTTCTTC. As protein: CASSPIAGVGDEQFF. Drawing the rest from reference TRBV5-1 and TRBJ2-1, the complete variable domain is KAGVTQTPRYLIKTRGQQVTLSCSPISGHRSVSWYQQTPGQGLQFLFEYFSETQRNKGNFPGRFSGRQFSNSRSEMNVSTLELGDSALYLCASSPIAGVGDEQFFGPGTRLTVL.